One sample yielded the 9 T cell receptor beta chains listed below, sequenced in a study of cytomegalovirus exposure and HLA in healthy donors. Only in-frame clones appear in the TCRdb table, and some are missing; sequencing was by immunoSEQ multiplex PCR. This sample has more than 110,000 clones, with 80% to 90% found just once. The sequenced sample consisted of PBMCs. These receptor sequences come from a man aged 18 to 29 in good health and CMV-seronegative.

This clone was found many times. The V call is TRBV11-2, the J call TRBJ2-1, with 12 nucleotides matching TRBD2. The junction had 2 bases not matched to a gene; V was cut back by 5 bases and J by 3 bases. Per the germline V gene, CDR1 is SGHAT and CDR2 is FQNNGV. The CDR3 is 15 residues long. In DNA form, the CDR3 reads TGTGCCAGCAGCGAGACTAGCGGGGGCTACAATGAGCAGTTCTTC. It translates to CASSETSGGYNEQFF.

V gene TRBV28 combines with J gene TRBJ2-2; 10 bases line up with TRBD2. This CDR3 is built from 15 residues. V lost 8 bases, J lost 5 bases, and 8 bases stayed unmatched. Germline values: CDR1 MDHEN, CDR2 SYDVKM. Here the CDR3 reads CASLPGTSATGELFF. The CDR3 coding sequence is TGTGCCAGCTTACCCGGGACTAGCGCAACCGGGGAGCTGTTTTTT.

This rearrangement joins TRBV5-6 to TRBJ2-5, with D perhaps TRBD2 (5 bases). V was shortened by 0 bases and J by 1 base, with 10 bases between the two germline ends. Germline CDR1 reads SGHDT; CDR2 reads YYEEEE. The CDR3 covers 15 residues. The CDR3: CASSLAWGAQETQYF. The CDR3 region has the DNA TGTGCCAGCAGCTTGGCCTGGGGAGCCCAAGAGACCCAGTACTTC. The full variable domain, in which reference TRBV5-6 and TRBJ2-5 provide the parts outside the CDR3, is DAGVTQSPTHLIKTRGQQVTLRCSPKSGHDTVSWYQQALGQGPQFIFQYYEEEERQRGNFPDRFSGHQFPNYSSELNVNALLLGDSALYLCASSLAWGAQETQYFGPGTRLLVL.

The V and J genes are TRBV10-1 and TRBJ1-5, with D possibly matching TRBD1 (6 bases). CDR1 and CDR2 (germline): WNHNN, SYGVQD (reference sequence). The CDR3 length is 14 residues. The germline V and J ends were trimmed by 3 bases and 6 bases, with 12 bases remaining between them. The CDR3 sequence: CASSEQGRAQPQHF. As DNA, the CDR3 is TGCGCCAGCAGTGAACAGGGTAGGGCTCAGCCCCAGCATTTT.

The V call is TRBV12-2, the J call TRBJ2-1; the table's D call TRBD2 went unverified against the DNA. TRBV12-2 is classified as a pseudogene. There are 20 residues in the CDR3. The CDR3 reads CASRLANPVPSGRAYNEQFF. DNA of the CDR3: TGTGCAAGTCGCTTAGCGAACCCCGTACCAAGCGGGAGGGCCTACAATGAGCAGTTCTTC.

The CDR3 spells CASSDSSGRDTQYF. CDR3 in DNA: TGTGCCAGCAGTGACTCTAGCGGGAGAGATACGCAGTATTTT. The V gene is TRBV6-4, the J gene TRBJ2-3, with TRBD2 matching over 9 bases. Germline-derived CDR1 and CDR2 are MRHNA and SNTAGT. This CDR3 contains 14 residues. V lost 0 bases and J lost 5; bases outside the gene matches: 0.

This clone was detected only once. The gene calls are TRBV7-9 and TRBJ1-2; D remains unclear. The CDR3 runs 13 residues. Germline V gives CDR1 SEHNR, CDR2 FQNEAQ (reference sequence). With 3 bases removed from V and 2 bases from J, the gap between germline ends came to 7 bases. Here the CDR3 reads CASSLGQNYGYTF. The CDR3, as DNA: TGTGCCAGCAGCTTGGGCCAGAACTATGGCTACACCTTC. Variable domain in full (rest from reference TRBV7-9 and TRBJ1-2): DTGVSQNPRHKITKRGQNVTFRCDPISEHNRLYWYRQTLGQGPEFLTYFQNEAQLEKSRLLSDRFSAERPKGSFSTLEIQRTEQGDSAMYLCASSLGQNYGYTFGSGTRLTVV.

This chain joins TRBV19 and TRBJ2-1; D call uncertain. The CDR3 extends over 14 amino acids. V gave up 3 bases and J gave up 4 bases, with 10 bases separating them. Germline CDR1 reads LNHDA; CDR2 reads SQIVND (reference sequence). The CDR3: CASSIDPGYNEQFF. In DNA, the CDR3 is TGTGCCAGTAGTATCGATCCGGGTTACAATGAGCAGTTCTTC.

The chain is built from TRBV7-9 and TRBJ2-3; 11 bases fit TRBD1. Germline V gene data show CDR1 as SEHNR and CDR2 as FQNEAQ (reference sequence). The CDR3 runs to 15 residues. After removal of 5 bases from V and 4 bases from J, the junction contained 5 bases not matched to a gene. As DNA, the CDR3 is TGTGCCAGCAGCACCGGGACAGGGGGTCCAGATACGCAGTATTTT. Protein sequence: CASSTGTGGPDTQYF.